This T cell receptor beta chain was documented in a study of blood T cell repertoires in COVID-19. Method: immunoSEQ multiplex PCR; TCRdb's copy keeps in-frame clones and lacks some. The sample shows roughly 200,000 clones, about four fifths of them seen only once. Sequenced material: peripheral blood. The receptor was isolated from a man aged 55-75 years with acute or convalescent COVID-19.

In DNA form, the CDR3 reads TGTGCCAGCAGCTTCGCCATACAGGGGGACTATGGCTACACCTTC. Amino acid sequence: CASSFAIQGDYGYTF. V gene TRBV5-6 combines with J gene TRBJ1-2; TRBD1 agrees at 8 bases. Germline CDR1 reads SGHDT; CDR2 reads YYEEEE. With V trimmed by 2 bases and J by 3 bases, 6 bases remained unmatched. The CDR3 has 15 residues. Filled out from reference TRBV5-6 and TRBJ1-2, the complete variable domain reads DAGVTQSPTHLIKTRGQQVTLRCSPKSGHDTVSWYQQALGQGPQFIFQYYEEEERQRGNFPDRFSGHQFPNYSSELNVNALLLGDSALYLCASSFAIQGDYGYTFGSGTRLTVV.